The 21 T cell receptor beta chains presented below share a single source sample, sequenced in a study of tumor and adjacent non-tumor tissue in lung cancer. The library came from three nested PCR rounds adapted from ARM-PCR protocols. Using its own MiXCR run on the multiplex PCR reads, TCRdb lists one record per CDR3 protein. The sample records 90,000 to 100,000 distinct CDR3 sequences, about 80% being singletons. RNA was extracted from bulk tissue without any cell sorting. This non-tumor lung sample came from over 3 cm beyond the tumor edge. Sequenced material: distant non-tumor lung tissue. The receptors derive from a man aged 60 to 69 with small cell lung cancer.

With respect to this clonotype: A junction end diverges from the germline sequence, so it may reflect a read error. This sequence joins TRBV12-3 or TRBV12-4 and TRBJ1-3; no clear D gene. This CDR3 spans 16 amino acids. CDR3 DNA: TGTGCCAACAGTCCACGCCGCGCGGGCTCTGGAAACAACATATATTTT. This codes for CANSPRRAGSGNNIYF.

This clonotype was picked up a small number of times. The germline gene is not matched at one end of the junction; a read error may be the cause. The V gene is TRBV11-1, the J gene TRBJ2-1; 11 bases map to TRBD2. The CDR3 has 18 amino acids. Germline assignment: CDR1 SGHAT and CDR2 FQDESV (reference sequence). The CDR3 here is CVSSSESRTSGRGNEQFF. As DNA, the CDR3 is TGTGTCAGCAGCTCGGAATCGAGGACTAGCGGGCGTGGTAATGAGCAGTTCTTC.

In the case of this clonotype: Given a much more abundant clone one base away, this may be a read error. The rearrangement uses TRBV24-1 and TRBJ2-2, with TRBD1 matching 8 bases. Germline CDR1 and CDR2: KGHDR and SFDVKD. The CDR3 runs 16 residues. CDR3 sequence: CATSDPGTGFTGEQFF. CDR3 bases: TGTGCCACCAGTGACCCCGGGACAGGATTCACCGGGGAGCAGTTTTTT.

Comment on this clonotype: The junction differs from germline at one of its ends, possibly a read error. The rearrangement uses TRBV6-2 or TRBV6-3 and TRBJ2-7, with D hard to call. Germline values: CDR1 MNHEY, CDR2 SVGEGT. CDR3 length equals 14 residues. The CDR3 region is CASKITGAPMELYF. The CDR3 DNA is TGTGCCAGCAAGATAACTGGAGCCCCTATGGAGCTGTACTTC.

Of note for this clonotype: At one of its ends the junction is not consistent with the germline gene, which may arise from a read error. This chain uses TRBV12-3 or TRBV12-4 with TRBJ2-2; D is unclear. There are 12 residues in the CDR3. The CDR3 nucleotides are TGTGCCAGCGGTTTGGCGGTCGGGGAGCTGTTTTTT. This sequence encodes CASGLAVGELFF.

V and J are TRBV11-3 and TRBJ2-1; 8 bases align to TRBD2. Unmatched junction bases numbered 6, after V lost 5 bases and J lost 3 bases. The CDR3 consists of 15 residues. Germline CDR1 SGHNT, CDR2 YENEEA. The CDR3 spells CASSHSGVNYNEQFF. The CDR3 DNA follows: TGTGCCAGCAGCCATAGCGGGGTAAACTACAATGAGCAGTTCTTC.

This clonotype has at least ten counts. This chain links TRBV5-1 with TRBJ1-5; D unresolved. Trimming removed 0 bases at V and 3 bases at J, with 10 bases between. The CDR3 length is 15 residues. Germline CDR1 is SGHRS and CDR2 is YFSETQ. CDR3 coding DNA: TGCGCCAGCAGCTTGGGGACCGCCCTCAATCAGCCCCAGCATTTT. Its protein product is CASSLGTALNQPQHF.

Comments on this clonotype: The junction departs from the called germline gene at one end, perhaps through a read error. This rearrangement joins TRBV4-1 to TRBJ1-1, with D perhaps TRBD1 (5 bases). This CDR3 has 15 residues. Germline loops: CDR1 MGHRA, CDR2 YSYEKL. CDR3 protein: CASSRVPGRGSEAFF. CDR3 sequence (DNA): TGTGCCAGCAGCCGAGTTCCAGGGCGTGGCAGTGAAGCTTTCTTT.

This clonotype was detected only a few times. A single base separates this from a much larger clone, so it may be a read error. The rearrangement links TRBV11-3 to TRBJ2-7; 9 nucleotides align to TRBD1. Germline CDR1 reads SGHNT; CDR2 reads YENEEA. The CDR3 spans 15 residues. CDR3 nucleotides: TGTGCCAGCAGCACAAACAGGGGGCCGTCCTACAAGCAGTACTTC. This translates into CASSTNRGPSYKQYF.

Concerning this clonotype: A junction end diverges from the germline sequence, so it may reflect a read error. This chain connects TRBV5-4 to TRBJ2-1; D unresolved. CDR1 is SGHNT and CDR2 is YYREEE in the germline V gene (reference sequence). The CDR3 contains 17 residues. CDR3 DNA: TGTGTCAGCAGCTTGGATGGTGTGAGTCTCACCTACAATGAGCAGTTCTTC. It is translated as CVSSLDGVSLTYNEQFF.

As to this clonotype: The conserved phenylalanine or tryptophan normally closing the CDR3 is absent here, so this likely arose from a read error. Because the CDR3's place on the DNA is in doubt, the DNA is left out and the CDR3 is given as listed by TCRdb. The chain employs TRBV11-3 and TRBJ2-2; the DNA was not compared with TRBD2, the D call given in the table. CDR1 is SGHNT, CDR2 YENEEA, per germline. The CDR3 totals 16 residues, both ends included. The CDR3 reads CAGSLGSGVHTGELLS.

Notes on this clonotype: A much larger clone sits a single nucleotide away, making a read error possible. This chain joins TRBV6-5 and TRBJ1-5, with 9 nucleotides matching TRBD1. Germline CDR1 and CDR2: MNHEY and SVGAGI. This CDR3 is built from 17 residues. J lost 3 bases, V lost 7 bases, and 13 bases had no gene match. In nucleotides, the CDR3 is TGTGCCAGCATTCAAACCTCCGGGACAGGGTACAATCAGCCCCAGCATTTT. This sequence encodes CASIQTSGTGYNQPQHF.

Details on this clonotype: The missing conserved phenylalanine or tryptophan at the end of this CDR3 makes a read error likely. No DNA is shown, since the ends of the CDR3 on it are uncertain; the CDR3 is the one TCRdb lists. The chain employs TRBV28 and TRBJ2-2; TRBD2 was called by the table and not checked on the DNA. The germline CDR1 and CDR2 sequences are MDHEN and SYDVKM. The CDR3 length is 15 residues, termini included. The CDR3 region is CASSYSGTYTGELSS.

As for this clonotype: One base away lies a much larger clone, so this may be a sequencing read error. The chain is built from TRBV29-1 and TRBJ2-2, with D maybe TRBD1 (5 bases). The CDR3 totals 14 residues. CDR1 and CDR2 from the germline V gene are SQVTM and ANQGSEA. V lost 0 bases to trimming and J lost 8 bases, with 13 bases between them. DNA for the CDR3: TGCAGCGTTGAAGATCCGACAGCCAGAGGGGAGCTGTTTTTT. The encoded protein is CSVEDPTARGELFF.

A few counts support this clonotype. At one of its ends the junction is not consistent with the germline gene, which may arise from a read error. This chain joins TRBV7-8 and TRBJ2-3; a possible D gene is TRBD2 (5 bases). The germline gives CDR1 SGHVS, CDR2 FQNEAQ. The CDR3 is 15 residues long. CDR3 in amino acids: CANSPYEGYTDTQYF. The CDR3 coding sequence is TGTGCCAACAGCCCCTATGAGGGATACACAGATACGCAGTATTTT. The full variable domain, completed using reference TRBV7-8 and TRBJ2-3, is GAGVSQSPRYKVAKRGQDVALRCDPISGHVSLFWYQQALGQGPEFLTYFQNEAQLDKSGLPSDRFFAERPEGSVSTLKIQRTQQEDSAVYLCANSPYEGYTDTQYFGPGTRLTVL.

The table lists this clonotype with a count of one. An end of the junction does not agree with germline; a read error may underlie this. The V and J genes are TRBV11-2 and TRBJ2-1, with no clear D. The CDR3 sequence is 13 residues long. Per the germline V gene, CDR1 is SGHAT and CDR2 is FQNNGV. The CDR3 DNA reads TGTCCCAGTAGCTTTGTTGGTAACGCTGAGCAGTTCTTC. Its protein is CPSSFVGNAEQFF.

V gene TRBV11-2 combines with J gene TRBJ2-3; 10 bases fit TRBD1. The J call may be mistaken, given a closer DNA end match to TRBJ1-5. The germline CDR1 and CDR2 sequences are SGHAT and FQNNGV. CDR3 length equals 13 residues. The CDR3 region is CASSETGGDTQHF. The CDR3 DNA follows: TGTGCCAGTAGTGAGACAGGGGGCGATACGCAGCATTTT.

Comment on this clonotype: Compared with germline, one end of the junction differs, possibly owing to a read error. The chain carries TRBV5-1 and TRBJ2-1; D is tentatively TRBD1 or TRBD2 (6 bases each). CDR3 size: 15 residues. In germline, CDR1 is SGHRS, CDR2 YFSETQ. CDR3 loop: CATSSGAPEANKQFF. The CDR3 coding sequence is TGCGCCACCAGCTCGGGGGCTCCGGAAGCCAATAAGCAGTTCTTC.

Notes on this clonotype: Germline and junction disagree at one end, which may indicate a read error. V usage is TRBV4-2 and J usage is TRBJ2-7; D is possibly TRBD1 (6 bases). This CDR3 region has 15 residues. Looked up from germline, CDR1 is LGHNA and CDR2 is YNFKEQ. CDR3 DNA: TGTGCCAGCAGCCAAGAACGAACAGGGACCTACGAGCACTACTTC. The encoded protein is CASSQERTGTYEHYF.

This sequence joins TRBV6-5 and TRBJ2-1; D may be TRBD2 (5 bases). The germline V and J ends were trimmed by 0 bases and 7 bases, with 13 bases remaining between them. CDR3 length: 15 residues. The germline V gene has CDR1 MNHEY and CDR2 SVGAGI. CDR3 sequence reads: CASSYSGSMGNEQFF. CDR3 sequence (DNA): TGTGCCAGCAGTTACTCTGGGAGTATGGGTAATGAGCAGTTCTTC.

Worth noting for this clonotype: At one of its ends the junction is not consistent with the germline gene, which may arise from a read error. The V gene is TRBV6-2 or TRBV6-3, the J gene TRBJ2-6; D is perhaps TRBD1 (6 bases). The germline V gene encodes CDR1 MNHEY and CDR2 SVGEGT. The CDR3 sequence is 17 residues long. The CDR3: CASSDRRRGPGANVLTF. The CDR3 nucleotides are TGTGCCAGCAGTGACAGGAGGCGCGGTCCTGGGGCCAACGTCCTGACATTC.